The 22 T cell receptor beta chains in this list originate from one sample, sequenced in a study of blood T cells in healthy people across ages. Primers used in a second PCR of roughly 6 to 11 cycles were a sample-barcoded 5' primer and a J-beta primer mix. MiXCR was run by TCRdb on the 5' RACE reads, yielding one entry per CDR3 protein. The profile shows approximately 800,000 distinct CDR3 sequences, 36% of them singletons. Sequencing was done on a sample of blood. The source is a man between 18 and 35 years old in good health.

The chain recombines TRBV2 with TRBJ2-3; D is ambiguous. CDR3 length: 14 residues. Between the trimmed V and J ends, which lost 4 bases and 0 bases, there was a span of 8 bases. Germline values: CDR1 SNHLY, CDR2 FYNNEI. In nucleotides, the CDR3 is TGTGCCAGCAGTGGGGTCAGTAGCACAGATACGCAGTATTTT. Translation: CASSGVSSTDTQYF.

On this clonotype itself: This sequence may be a read error, since a much larger clone differs from it by one base. This chain connects TRBV29-1 to TRBJ2-5, with D hard to call. The closer fit of TRBJ2-7 to the DNA end suggests the J call may be wrong. Germline V gives CDR1 SQVTM, CDR2 ANQGSEA. The CDR3 totals 12 residues. CDR3 residues: CSVELRDYEQYF. DNA for the CDR3: TGCAGCGTTGAGTTAAGGGACTACGAGCAGTACTTC.

This clonotype has just a few counts. V usage is TRBV6-2 or TRBV6-3 and J usage is TRBJ1-2, with D unclear. The germline gives CDR1 MNHEY, CDR2 SVGEGT. V shed 8 bases and J shed 4 bases, with 11 bases lying between them. This CDR3 spans 12 amino acids. For the CDR3, the DNA is TGTGCCAGCGCCGACGATGCCTATGGCTACACCTTC. Translated: CASADDAYGYTF.

The chain has TRBV27 and TRBJ1-6; 9 bases line up with TRBD1. The germline V gene encodes CDR1 MNHEY and CDR2 SMNVEV (reference sequence). This CDR3 is 18 amino acids long. Germline trimming cut 4 bases from V and 3 bases from J; bases unmatched to any gene: 10. Written as DNA, the CDR3 is TGTGCCAGCAGTTCCACCTGGGACAGGGTGGGCTATAATTCACCCCTCCACTTT. This gives the protein CASSSTWDRVGYNSPLHF.

This chain links TRBV7-2 with TRBJ2-7; 8 nucleotides agree with TRBD2. CDR1 and CDR2 from the germline V gene are SGHTA and FQGNSA. V trimming: 5 bases; J trimming: 3 bases; junction bases outside the gene matches: 6. This CDR3 is built from 14 residues. CDR3 sequence reads: CASSPRGGYYEQYF. Written as DNA, the CDR3 is TGTGCCAGCAGCCCCCGGGGGGGGTACTACGAGCAGTACTTC.

Concerning this clonotype itself: This is likely a read error, given that the CDR3 carries no conserved phenylalanine or tryptophan at its end. Because the CDR3's place on the DNA is in doubt, the DNA is left out and the CDR3 is given as listed by TCRdb. The chain recombines TRBV4-2 with TRBJ2-5; TRBD1 reflects the table's D call only, with no check against the DNA. The CDR3 is 13 residues long, ends included. Per germline, CDR1 LGHNA and CDR2 YNFKEQ. The CDR3 sequence: CASSQGQGYTFGS.

In its sample, this clonotype was seen a few times. The chain is built from TRBV2 and TRBJ1-5, with D maybe TRBD1 (6 bases). The CDR3 length is 15 residues. Per the germline V gene, CDR1 is SNHLY and CDR2 is FYNNEI. Trimming removed 5 bases from V and 0 bases from J, with 11 bases in between. CDR3 amino acids: CASSRTVYSNQPQHF. The CDR3 DNA sequence: TGTGCCAGCAGTCGGACAGTCTATAGCAATCAGCCCCAGCATTTT. Using reference TRBV2 and TRBJ1-5 for the parts outside the CDR3, the full variable domain is EPEVTQTPSHQVTQMGQEVILRCVPISNHLYFYWYRQILGQKVEFLVSFYNNEISEKSEIFDDQFSVERPDGSNFTLKIRSTKLEDSAMYFCASSRTVYSNQPQHFGDGTRLSIL.

This clonotype has only a few counts. The chain joins TRBV7-2 to TRBJ1-1; D might be TRBD1 (6 bases). V was cut by 0 bases and J by 3 bases, with 11 bases left in between. CDR1 is SGHTA, CDR2 FQGNSA, per germline. The CDR3 loop spans 15 amino acids. The CDR3 protein is CASSLAGALYTEAFF. The CDR3 DNA is TGTGCCAGCAGCTTAGCGGGGGCATTATACACTGAAGCTTTCTTT.

The chain joins TRBV27 to TRBJ2-1; 7 bases line up with TRBD1. CDR3 length: 14 residues. Per the germline V gene, CDR1 is MNHEY and CDR2 is SMNVEV (reference sequence). V dropped 9 bases and J dropped 4; count of bases not matched to a gene: 9. The CDR3 loop reads CASRRQGQYNEQFF. The CDR3, as DNA: TGTGCCAGTCGGCGACAGGGTCAGTACAATGAGCAGTTCTTC.

This chain joins TRBV5-1 and TRBJ2-5; 8 bases map to TRBD2. The V segment lost 2 bases and the J segment 11 bases; nucleotides outside the gene matches: 14. The V gene's germline CDR1 is SGHRS and CDR2 YFSETQ. The CDR3 is 15 residues long. The CDR3 DNA reads TGCGCCAGCAGCTTAGAGACTAGCGACGGCGATGAGCAGTACTTC. Its translation is CASSLETSDGDEQYF.

J is TRBJ2-5 and V is TRBV20-1; a weak D match, TRBD1 (5 bases). The V gene's germline CDR1 is DFQATT and CDR2 SNEGSKA (reference sequence). The CDR3 sequence is 14 residues long. With 1 base removed from V and 7 bases from J, the gap between germline ends came to 16 bases. CDR3 region: CSARVKGWEGTQYF. As DNA, the CDR3 is TGCAGTGCTAGAGTAAAGGGGTGGGAAGGGACCCAGTACTTC.

The chain employs TRBV30 and TRBJ2-7; TRBD2 is a possible D gene (6 bases). V dropped 6 bases and J dropped 3 bases, with 12 bases sitting between them. Germline V gene data show CDR1 as GTSNPN and CDR2 as SVGIG (reference sequence). The CDR3 sequence is 12 residues long. The CDR3 nucleotides read TGTGCCTGTCTGATCGGGGGCTACGAGCAGTACTTC. The encoded protein is CACLIGGYEQYF.

In regard to this clonotype: A much bigger clone sits one base away, suggesting this may be a read error. This chain uses TRBV7-2 with TRBJ2-5; D tentatively fits TRBD1 or TRBD2 (5 bases each). Trimming stripped 1 base from V and 11 bases from J, with 17 bases between. Germline V lookup: CDR1 SGHTA, CDR2 FQGNSA. The CDR3 spans 14 residues. CDR3 amino acids: CASSLVGALNEQYF. The CDR3 DNA reads TGTGCCAGCAGCTTAGTCGGGGCTCTCAATGAGCAGTACTTC.

The chain couples TRBV6-5 to TRBJ2-7; 9 bases are shared with TRBD1. CDR1 and CDR2 from the germline V gene are MNHEY and SVGAGI. The CDR3 runs to 19 residues. J gave up 3 bases and V 2 bases, and 17 bases lay outside the gene matches. The CDR3 sequence is CASSYAPAGQGLGIYEQYF. Here the CDR3 DNA reads TGTGCCAGCAGTTACGCACCGGCGGGACAGGGTTTGGGGATCTACGAGCAGTACTTC.

This clonotype was seen a few times. The rearrangement uses TRBV7-2 and TRBJ2-7; possibly TRBD2 for D (6 bases). Trimming cost V 2 bases and J 2 bases, with 10 bases left between them. The germline V gene has CDR1 SGHTA and CDR2 FQGNSA. CDR3 length equals 14 residues. The CDR3 DNA is TGTGCCAGCAGCTTATCGGGGGAAGCCTACGAGCAGTACTTC. Translating it yields CASSLSGEAYEQYF.

The chain carries TRBV29-1 and TRBJ2-7; TRBD1 matches at 7 bases. The J segment lost 1 base and the V segment lost 6 bases, leaving 9 bases of the junction unmatched. CDR3 size: 14 residues. In germline, CDR1 is SQVTM, CDR2 ANQGSEA. For the CDR3, the DNA is TGCAGCGTAGCAACGGGACAGTTTTCCTACGAGCAGTACTTC. This gives the protein CSVATGQFSYEQYF.

This clonotype was recorded a few times. The rearrangement links TRBV2 to TRBJ1-5, with 8 bases identical to TRBD1. Germline values: CDR1 SNHLY, CDR2 FYNNEI. This CDR3 has 15 residues. V lost 3 bases, J lost 7 bases, and 8 bases stayed unmatched. The chain's CDR3 is CASSDRTGPLQPQHF. The CDR3 region has the DNA TGTGCCAGCAGTGATAGGACAGGGCCGTTGCAGCCCCAGCATTTT.

This clonotype was observed a few times. This chain connects TRBV4-3 to TRBJ1-6; D ambiguous. Germline CDR1 LGHNA, CDR2 YSLEER. CDR3 length: 14 residues. Between the trimmed V and J ends, which lost 1 base and 7 bases, there was a span of 8 bases. The CDR3 sequence: CASSQGVGNSPLHF. The CDR3 bases are TGCGCCAGCAGCCAAGGGGTGGGGAATTCACCCCTCCACTTT.

This chain uses TRBV12-3 or TRBV12-4 with TRBJ2-5; no reliable D call. The V end lost 1 base, the J end lost 0 bases, and 9 bases lay between the germline ends. This CDR3 contains 15 residues. Here the CDR3 reads CASSLGPQNQETQYF. The CDR3 region has the DNA TGTGCCAGCAGTTTAGGACCCCAAAACCAAGAGACCCAGTACTTC.

This clonotype was seen at least ten times. The chain employs TRBV7-2 and TRBJ2-5, with D tentatively TRBD1 (6 bases). Deletions cut 6 bases from V and 1 base from J, with 9 bases between. CDR1 and CDR2 from the germline V gene are SGHTA and FQGNSA. CDR3 size: 13 residues. In nucleotides, the CDR3 is TGTGCCAGCAGTACAGGGCCCCAAGAGACCCAGTACTTC. Its translation: CASSTGPQETQYF. The full variable domain, rest sourced from reference TRBV7-2 and TRBJ2-5, is GAGVSQSPSNKVTEKGKDVELRCDPISGHTALYWYRQSLGQGLEFLIYFQGNSAPDKSGLPSDRFSAERTGGSVSTLTIQRTQQEDSAVYLCASSTGPQETQYFGPGTRLLVL.

The chain joins TRBV20-1 to TRBJ1-1; D unresolved. Trimming took off 3 bases at V and 5 bases at J, with 22 bases between the two ends. The CDR3 loop spans 16 amino acids. Germline values: CDR1 DFQATT, CDR2 SNEGSKA (reference sequence). For the CDR3, the DNA is TGCAGTGCTAGGGATACCGGGTTGGGCGGGAGAACTGAAGCTTTCTTT. Residues: CSARDTGLGGRTEAFF.

This sequence joins TRBV7-9 and TRBJ2-1; no reliable D call. V lost 5 bases and J 15 bases, leaving 17 bases between the germline ends. CDR3 length: 12 amino acids. The germline V gene encodes CDR1 SEHNR and CDR2 FQNEAQ (reference sequence). CDR3 DNA: TGTGCCAGCAGCCCTGGTCAGGCAAAACGGTTCTTC. This codes for CASSPGQAKRFF.